The clone carrying this T cell receptor beta chain came up a few times. Antigen unknown. The entry originates in a study of T cells after yellow fever vaccination. Regarding the study as a whole: Booster sampling recovered most clones from primary vaccination (under 97% CD4, approximately 90% CD8).

The authors made TCR cDNA by 5'RACE template switching, adding a universal primer site and UMIs. TCRdb passed the 5' RACE reads through MiXCR, listing each CDR3 protein once. The sample consists of about 160,000 distinct CDR3 sequences, 6% to 7.5% of them appearing once. The clonotype comes from a man between 18 and 35 years old who received the YFV17D yellow fever vaccine. Material: CD4+ T cells sorted from PBMCs, obtained 5 days after the first yellow fever vaccination.

As DNA, the CDR3 is TGTGCCAGCAGCCTCGACAGATTGGGCGGCTACACCTTC. Amino acids: CASSLDRLGGYTF. This rearrangement joins TRBV7-2 to TRBJ1-2; weak D call: TRBD1 (5 bases). Germline V lookup: CDR1 SGHTA, CDR2 FQGNSA. The V end was cut by 5 bases, the J end by 8 bases, with 15 bases between. The CDR3 loop spans 13 amino acids. The full variable domain, its missing parts supplied by reference TRBV7-2 and TRBJ1-2, is GAGVSQSPSNKVTEKGKDVELRCDPISGHTALYWYRQSLGQGLEFLIYFQGNSAPDKSGLPSDRFSAERTGGSVSTLTIQRTQQEDSAVYLCASSLDRLGGYTFGSGTRLTVV.